This T cell receptor (beta chain) was recovered during a study of low-dose radiotherapy and immunotherapy resistance in tumors. CDR3 size: 11 residues. The germline CDR1 and CDR2 sequences are DFQATT and SNEGSKA (reference sequence). V was cut by 5 bases and J by 3 bases, with 8 bases left in between. With TRAV- and TRBV-specific primers, first-strand cDNA was made, covering the alpha and beta chains. For amplifying TCRs, the PCR ran for 15 to 20 cycles with Phusion, which was used together with a constant-region primer and the adapter on the V primers. Via MiXCR, TCRdb re-called the reads, giving one row per CDR3 protein. The data show under 11,000 distinct CDR3 sequences, about half seen once. Only one count was recorded for this clonotype.

This clonotype originated in a human donor with advanced metastatic prostate, ovarian, gallbladder or colorectal cancer (not recorded which). This table probably holds off-target reads from a library built for another chain. The rearrangement uses TRBV20-1 and TRBJ2-7, with a possible D match to TRBD2 (6 bases). CDR3 loop: CSAPGVYEQYF. CDR3 nucleotide sequence: TGCAGTGCTCCGGGGGTCTACGAGCAGTACTTC.